These T cell receptor beta chains were read from a single sample in a study of blood T cell repertoires in COVID-19. Assay used: immunoSEQ multiplex PCR; TCRdb lists only in-frame clones, some missing. The table records about 300,000 clones, 86% of them present only once. What was sequenced was PBMCs or T cells enriched from blood (not recorded which). The receptors were gathered from a woman aged 18-29 years who had recovered from COVID-19. Both conserved end residues are part of each CDR3. D genes are given only for firm matches. Clone size is shown for a subset of rows, as once, few, many or a class of expanded clone.

v_gene	d_gene	j_gene	abundance	CDR3nt	CDR3aa
TRBV27	.	TRBJ2-3	.	TGTGCCAGCAGGATACAGGGAACAGATACGCAGTATTTT	CASRIQGTDTQYF
TRBV10-3	TRBD1	TRBJ2-7	.	TGTGCCATCAGTGTTTCAGGGGGTCGCTCCTACGAGCAGTACTTC	CAISVSGGRSYEQYF
TRBV27	.	TRBJ1-2	.	TGTGCCAGCAGTTTAGGTCAGGGCCGCGGCTACACCTTC	CASSLGQGRGYTF
TRBV5-6	TRBD1	TRBJ1-1	.	TGTGCCAGCAGCGCCGGGACAGGAACTGAAGCTTTCTTT	CASSAGTGTEAFF
TRBV7-9	.	TRBJ2-7	.	TGTGCCAGCAGCCGTCCGGGACAATTATACGAGCAGTACTTC	CASSRPGQLYEQYF
TRBV4-1	TRBD1	TRBJ1-4	.	TGCGCCAGCAGCCTTCTCCCCGGGACAGGGAATGAAAAACTGTTTTTT	CASSLLPGTGNEKLFF
TRBV7-9	TRBD2	TRBJ2-7	.	TGTGCCAGCAGCCTCGTAGCGGGGGGGCAAAACGAGCAGTACTTC	CASSLVAGGQNEQYF
TRBV6-5	TRBD1	TRBJ2-3	.	TGTGCCAGCAGCCCAGGACAGGGTTCAGATACGCAGTATTTT	CASSPGQGSDTQYF
TRBV18	.	TRBJ1-4	.	TGTGCCAGCTCACCAACCAGGGGCTCCAAAAAACTGTTTTTT	CASSPTRGSKKLFF
TRBV7-9	.	TRBJ1-1	.	TGTGCCAGCAGCTTAAACACTGGGGCCACTGAAGCTTTCTTT	CASSLNTGATEAFF
TRBV7-9	TRBD1	TRBJ2-7	.	TGTGCCAGCAGCTGGACAGGGGGAAACGAGCAGTACTTC	CASSWTGGNEQYF
TRBV2	TRBD2	TRBJ2-7	.	TGTGCCAGCAGGGCTCCGGGACTAGCGGGCGCAACCTACGAGCAGTACTTC	CASRAPGLAGATYEQYF
TRBV7-2	.	TRBJ2-3	.	TGTGCCAGCAGCTTTCTCGGCACAGATACGCAGTATTTT	CASSFLGTDTQYF
TRBV27	.	TRBJ1-2	.	TGTGCCAGCAGTTCTCCGGCAGGGAACTATGGCTACACCTTC	CASSSPAGNYGYTF
TRBV30	.	TRBJ1-1	.	TGTGCTAGCGGGGGGGCGAACACTGAAGCTTTCTTT	CASGGANTEAFF
TRBV19	TRBD2	TRBJ2-5	few	TGTGCCAGTAGTACTAGCGGAAAAGAGACCCAGTACTTC	CASSTSGKETQYF
TRBV18	TRBD2	TRBJ2-2	few	TGTGCCAGCTCACCTCTAATAGCGGGAGGAACCGGGGAGCTGTTTTTT	CASSPLIAGGTGELFF
TRBV7-9	.	TRBJ2-1	many	TGTGCCAGCAGCCTGCTTCCTCCCCGGAATGAGCAGTTCTTC	CASSLLPPRNEQFF
TRBV3-1/TRBV3-2	TRBD1	TRBJ1-6	.	TGTGCCAGCAGCCAGAAGAGGGGACAGGGAAATTCACCCCTCCACTTT	CASSQKRGQGNSPLHF
TRBV7-9	TRBD2	TRBJ2-1	.	TGTGCCAGCAGCTTAAGATACGGGGGGGTCTCCTACAATGAGCAGTTCTTC	CASSLRYGGVSYNEQFF
TRBV7-9	.	TRBJ1-2	.	TGTGCCAGCACCGATAGGGCCGGGGGGGATAAAAACTATGGCTACACCTTC	CASTDRAGGDKNYGYTF
TRBV2	TRBD1	TRBJ1-2	few	TGTGCCAGCAAAGGGGACAGTGGTTTTGAGGGCTACACCTTC	CASKGDSGFEGYTF
TRBV19	TRBD1	TRBJ1-2	many	TGTGCCAGTAGTACCCTCCCAGGGGGGGGCTACACCTTC	CASSTLPGGGYTF
TRBV5-8	TRBD1	TRBJ1-5	.	TGTGCCAGCAGCAAGACAGGGAATCAGCCCCAGCATTTT	CASSKTGNQPQHF
TRBV12-1	.	TRBJ1-5	.	TGTGCCAGCAGCTTTGCGGCGGCAGACCCTTGGACAGATCAGCCCCAGCATTTT	CASSFAAADPWTDQPQHF
TRBV6-5	.	TRBJ1-6	.	TGTGCCAGCAGTAAGGGGGGGGGAAATTCACCCCTCCACTTT	CASSKGGGNSPLHF
TRBV7-6	.	TRBJ1-5	.	TGTGCCAGCGGAGAGAATCTTAATCAGCCCCAGCATTTT	CASGENLNQPQHF
TRBV28	TRBD1	TRBJ1-6	once	TGTGCCAGCAGAATCCCAGGGGGCCCGAATTCACCCCTCCACTTT	CASRIPGGPNSPLHF
TRBV6-5	TRBD1	TRBJ1-4	.	TGTGCCAGCAAGAGATCCGGGACAGGCAATGAAAAACTGTTTTTT	CASKRSGTGNEKLFF
TRBV7-9	TRBD1	TRBJ1-2	.	TGTGCCAGCAGCTTAGGCAGCCGGGACAGGTCCTATGGCTACACCTTC	CASSLGSRDRSYGYTF
TRBV20-1	.	TRBJ1-1	.	TGCAGTGCTCCCTCGGACACTGAAGCTTTCTTT	CSAPSDTEAFF
TRBV2	.	TRBJ1-4	few	TGTGCCAGCAGTGAATCGGGATTGGGTAATGAAAAACTGTTTTTT	CASSESGLGNEKLFF
TRBV11-2	.	TRBJ2-1	.	TGTGCCAGCAGCCCAAATACCGACAGTGAGCAGTTCTTC	CASSPNTDSEQFF
TRBV2	TRBD1	TRBJ1-5	few	TGTGCCAGCAGTGCCCAGCAGGGGGCGTATCAGCCCCAGCATTTT	CASSAQQGAYQPQHF
TRBV3-1/TRBV3-2	TRBD2	TRBJ2-2	.	TGTGCCAGCAGCCTGAGCGGGGTCCGCGGGGAGCTGTTTTTT	CASSLSGVRGELFF
TRBV28	.	TRBJ1-1	.	TGTGCCAGCACTCCATTAGACAGCTGGGACACTGAAGCTTTCTTT	CASTPLDSWDTEAFF
TRBV5-1	TRBD1	TRBJ1-5	.	TGCGCCAGCAGCTTGGGGACAGGGGGGAGCAATCAGCCCCAGCATTTT	CASSLGTGGSNQPQHF
TRBV27	.	TRBJ1-4	.	TGTGCCAGCAGTTTATGGCGGGGTGAAAAACTGTTTTTT	CASSLWRGEKLFF
TRBV27	TRBD1	TRBJ1-6	.	TGTGCCAGCAGTCGGACAGGAAATTCACCCCTCCACTTT	CASSRTGNSPLHF
TRBV5-1	TRBD1	TRBJ1-2	.	TGCGCCAGCAGCATGACCGGGACAGACTGGGATGGCTACACCTTC	CASSMTGTDWDGYTF
TRBV5-4	.	TRBJ2-7	.	TGTGCCAGCAGCGGTACCGGGACAAAGCCTACCTACGAGCAGTACTTC	CASSGTGTKPTYEQYF
TRBV7-9	.	TRBJ2-7	.	TGTGCCAGCAGCTTAGCCACCTACGAGCAGTACTTC	CASSLATYEQYF
TRBV28	.	TRBJ2-7	.	TGTGCCAGCAGCCGTTCAGGGGTGGCGGCCTACGAGCAGTACTTC	CASSRSGVAAYEQYF
TRBV5-1	TRBD1	TRBJ1-1	.	TGCGCCAGCAGAAGACAGGGGCAGTTGAACACTGAAGCTTTCTTT	CASRRQGQLNTEAFF
TRBV4-1	TRBD2	TRBJ2-2	once	TGCGCCAGCAGCCACCCGGGACTATCAGCATCCGGGGAGCTGTTTTTT	CASSHPGLSASGELFF
TRBV13	TRBD2	TRBJ2-2	.	TGTGCCAGCAGCCCAGGGACTAGCGGGGGGACCGGGGAGCTGTTTTTT	CASSPGTSGGTGELFF
TRBV7-9	.	TRBJ1-2	.	TGTGCCAGCAGCTTCCGGGAACAAGACGGCTACACCTTC	CASSFREQDGYTF
TRBV5-5	.	TRBJ2-3	.	TGTGCCAGCAGGGTCCTAGGGGATGGTACGCAGTATTTT	CASRVLGDGTQYF
TRBV28	.	TRBJ1-6	.	TGTGCCAGCAGTTCCCATCAATCGGACATGGCCCTCCACTTT	CASSSHQSDMALHF
TRBV19	.	TRBJ1-1	once	TGTGCCAGTAGTGCTGACAGGTCTTGGGGTTCTGAAGCTTTCTTT	CASSADRSWGSEAFF
TRBV30	TRBD1	TRBJ1-4	few	TGTGCCTGGAGGGGGGACAGTGGGGTAAATGAAAAACTGTTTTTT	CAWRGDSGVNEKLFF
TRBV14	TRBD1	TRBJ2-7	.	TGTGCCAGCAGCTTTTCGGGACAGGGTAAATTCTACGAGCAGTACTTC	CASSFSGQGKFYEQYF
TRBV4-1	.	TRBJ1-2	.	TGCGCCAGCAGTTTCATGGCGGGGCGCCACTATGGCTACACCTTC	CASSFMAGRHYGYTF
TRBV25-1	TRBD1	TRBJ2-7	.	TGTGCCAGCAGTGGGGGGACAGGGTTCAACGAGCAGTACTTC	CASSGGTGFNEQYF